These 20 T cell receptor beta chains came from one sample sequenced in a study of cytomegalovirus exposure and HLA in healthy donors. Libraries were prepared by immunoSEQ multiplex PCR; TCRdb keeps only in-frame clonotypes and omits some of them. The sample includes approximately 120,000 clones, roughly 90% seen only once; the top ten take more than 2%. Material: PBMCs. The receptors originated from a woman aged 18-29 years in good health and CMV-seronegative.

The rearrangement joins TRBV6-1 to TRBJ1-5; no clear D. Germline-derived CDR1 and CDR2 are MNHNS and SASEGT. CDR3 length: 13 residues. The V end lost 4 bases, the J end lost 5 bases, and 9 bases lay between the germline ends. Here the CDR3 reads CASSAEVHQPQHF. CDR3 nucleotide sequence: TGTGCCAGCAGTGCGGAGGTCCATCAGCCCCAGCATTTT.

The chain links TRBV5-4 to TRBJ2-1; 10 bases fit TRBD2. CDR3 size: 17 residues. CDR1 and CDR2 (germline): SGHNT, YYREEE (reference sequence). V was clipped by 1 base and J by 5 bases; unmatched bases: 9. CDR3: CASSLISGLAANNEQFF. Written as DNA, the CDR3 is TGTGCCAGCAGCTTGATTTCTGGACTAGCGGCCAACAATGAGCAGTTCTTC.

The table lists this clone with a count of one. The V gene is TRBV2, the J gene TRBJ1-6, with TRBD1 matching 10 bases. The junction had 9 bases not matched to a gene; V was cut back by 7 bases and J by 6 bases. The CDR3 has 16 residues. Germline V CDR1 and CDR2: SNHLY, FYNNEI. CDR3 sequence (DNA): TGTGCCAGCACAACAATGGGACAGGGGAGTAATTCACCCCTCCACTTT. Protein sequence: CASTTMGQGSNSPLHF.

This rearrangement joins TRBV9 to TRBJ2-7; 7 nucleotides agree with TRBD2. The CDR3 has 15 amino acids. The V gene end was trimmed by 5 bases and the J gene end by 7 bases; junction bases not matched to a gene: 15. Germline values: CDR1 SGDLS, CDR2 YYNGEE. The CDR3 DNA reads TGTGCCAGCAGTCCCTTCGGGAATGGGCGGGAGGAGCAGTACTTC. As protein: CASSPFGNGREEQYF.

The chain is built from TRBV11-1 and TRBJ1-1; TRBD1 is a possible D gene (6 bases). There are 12 residues in the CDR3. Deletions cut 5 bases from V and 6 bases from J, with 10 bases between. The germline V gene has CDR1 SGHAT and CDR2 FQDESV (reference sequence). CDR3 region: CASSPYRAEAFF. CDR3 nucleotides: TGTGCCAGCAGCCCGTACAGGGCTGAAGCTTTCTTT.

This clone has just one count. The CDR3 loop is CASQRDVADTQYF. The CDR3 DNA is TGTGCCAGCCAGCGGGACGTGGCAGATACGCAGTATTTT. The chain combines TRBV6-5 with TRBJ2-3, with 7 bases identical to TRBD2. Trimming removed 8 bases from V and 4 bases from J; junction bases left unmatched: 6. Germline V gives CDR1 MNHEY, CDR2 SVGAGI. The CDR3 loop spans 13 amino acids.

As DNA, the CDR3 is TGTGCCAGCAGCCCCGCCGCCCACTCCCCCACAGATACGCAGTATTTT. Amino acids: CASSPAAHSPTDTQYF. The chain employs TRBV13 and TRBJ2-3; D gene ambiguous. The V gene lost 5 bases and the J gene lost 2 bases, with 17 bases spanning the gap. The CDR3 totals 16 residues. The germline gives CDR1 PRHDT, CDR2 FYEKMQ (reference sequence).

The V call is TRBV27, the J call TRBJ2-1; a possible D gene is TRBD1 (5 bases). This CDR3 has 14 amino acids. Germline V gene sequence: CDR1 MNHEY, CDR2 SMNVEV (reference sequence). V was shortened by 6 bases and J by 0 bases, with 9 bases between the two germline ends. The CDR3 DNA sequence: TGTGCCAGCAGGACAGCAAACTCCTACAATGAGCAGTTCTTC. Its protein product is CASRTANSYNEQFF.

V usage is TRBV4-2 and J usage is TRBJ2-2, with D maybe TRBD1 (5 bases). From germline, CDR1 is LGHNA and CDR2 YNFKEQ. Trimming cost V 1 base and J 3 bases, with 12 bases left between them. This CDR3 has 16 amino acids. CDR3 protein: CASSQGRTIDTGELFF. The CDR3 nucleotides are TGTGCCAGCAGCCAAGGGCGGACAATCGACACCGGGGAGCTGTTTTTT.

The V and J genes are TRBV19 and TRBJ2-6; the D gene is possibly TRBD2 (5 bases). The germline V gene encodes CDR1 LNHDA and CDR2 SQIVND (reference sequence). The CDR3 extends over 15 amino acids. V was clipped by 7 bases and J by 0 bases, with 10 bases between them. CDR3 coding DNA: TGTGCCAGTATGGCGGGCTTCTCTGGGGCCAACGTCCTGACTTTC. Protein product: CASMAGFSGANVLTF. Together with reference TRBV19 and TRBJ2-6, the CDR3 gives the full variable domain: DGGITQSPKYLFRKEGQNVTLSCEQNLNHDAMYWYRQDPGQGLRLIYYSQIVNDFQKGDIAEGYSVSREKKESFPLTVTSAQKNPTAFYLCASMAGFSGANVLTFGAGSRLTVL.

This clone has just one count. V usage is TRBV28 and J usage is TRBJ2-5, with 8 bases matching TRBD1. Trimming took 5 bases from V and 6 from J; bases not matched to a gene: 8. This CDR3 contains 14 residues. The germline CDR1 and CDR2 sequences are MDHEN and SYDVKM. CDR3 sequence (DNA): TGTGCCAGCAGTCTACAGGGGGGTCGGAAGACCCAGTACTTC. The encoded protein is CASSLQGGRKTQYF.

V gene TRBV28 combines with J gene TRBJ2-1; 9 bases match TRBD2. Germline values: CDR1 MDHEN, CDR2 SYDVKM. The CDR3 consists of 15 residues. The J segment lost 9 bases and the V segment lost 6 bases, leaving 12 bases of the junction unmatched. The CDR3 here is CASRRLAGVGGEQFF. CDR3 DNA: TGTGCCAGCAGAAGATTAGCGGGAGTAGGGGGTGAGCAGTTCTTC.

V and J are TRBV4-1 and TRBJ2-1; unclear D gene. The CDR3 is 12 residues long. V shed 1 base and J shed 7 bases, with 5 bases lying between them. Germline CDR1 MGHRA, CDR2 YSYEKL. The DNA for the CDR3 is TGCGCCAGCAGCCAAGGAGTGAATGAGCAGTTCTTC. It yields the protein CASSQGVNEQFF.

This clone was found once. This chain connects TRBV4-3 to TRBJ2-1; TRBD2 matches at 7 bases. V shed 1 base, J shed 9 bases, and the junction held 9 bases outside the gene matches. CDR1 is LGHNA and CDR2 is YSLEER in the germline V gene. The CDR3 contains 15 residues. CDR3 amino acids: CASSQGGGSQGEQFF. CDR3 coding DNA: TGCGCCAGCAGCCAAGGGGGCGGGAGCCAGGGTGAGCAGTTCTTC.

This chain uses TRBV28 with TRBJ2-5; 8 bases are a match to TRBD2. The length of the CDR3 is 14 residues. Germline CDR1 reads MDHEN; CDR2 reads SYDVKM. After removal of 4 bases from V and 9 bases from J, the junction contained 10 bases not matched to a gene. The chain's CDR3 is CASSSGTRLDPQYF. CDR3 coding DNA: TGTGCCAGCAGTTCCGGGACTAGGCTAGATCCCCAGTACTTC.

This chain connects TRBV2 to TRBJ1-1, with D possibly being TRBD1 (5 bases). This CDR3 is built from 12 residues. The V and J ends lost 1 base and 5 bases respectively, with 5 bases between them. Germline CDR1 reads SNHLY; CDR2 reads FYNNEI. CDR3 sequence (DNA): TGTGCCAGCAGTGAAGAGGGGACTGAAGCTTTCTTT. Translation gives CASSEEGTEAFF.

The V and J genes are TRBV19 and TRBJ1-5; the D gene is possibly TRBD1 (6 bases). V was trimmed by 3 bases and J by 3 bases, leaving 12 bases between them. The CDR3 totals 15 residues. The germline gives CDR1 LNHDA, CDR2 SQIVND (reference sequence). DNA of the CDR3: TGTGCCAGTAGTATGGGGGCCAGGTACAATCAGCCCCAGCATTTT. This encodes CASSMGARYNQPQHF.

The chain is built from TRBV4-1 and TRBJ2-1, with TRBD1 matching over 9 bases. The CDR3 is 15 residues long. The V and J ends lost 4 bases and 3 bases, in that order; junction bases with no gene match: 4. CDR1 is MGHRA and CDR2 is YSYEKL in the germline V gene. The CDR3 is CASSPDRGNYNEQFF. DNA for the CDR3: TGCGCCAGCAGCCCGGACAGGGGCAACTACAATGAGCAGTTCTTC.

The V and J genes are TRBV9 and TRBJ2-3; 13 nucleotides align to TRBD2. The V and J ends lost 3 bases and 4 bases, in that order; junction bases with no gene match: 8. Germline V CDR1 and CDR2: SGDLS, YYNGEE. This CDR3 contains 17 residues. CDR3 in DNA: TGTGCCAGCAGCGCGGATCAACTAGCGGGGGGGGCAGATACGCAGTATTTT. Its protein is CASSADQLAGGADTQYF.

CDR3 sequence: CASSHRGSSYEQYF. Written as DNA, the CDR3 is TGTGCCAGCAGCCACAGAGGGAGCTCCTACGAGCAGTACTTC. V gene TRBV7-2 combines with J gene TRBJ2-7, with D tentatively TRBD2 (5 bases). V shed 5 bases and J shed 0 bases, with 11 bases lying between them. CDR1 SGHTA and CDR2 FQGNSA come from the germline V gene. The length of the CDR3 is 14 residues. Looking up the rest from reference TRBV7-2 and TRBJ2-7 gives the full variable domain: GAGVSQSPSNKVTEKGKDVELRCDPISGHTALYWYRQSLGQGLEFLIYFQGNSAPDKSGLPSDRFSAERTGGSVSTLTIQRTQQEDSAVYLCASSHRGSSYEQYFGPGTRLTVT.